This entry features one TCR beta chain sequence. These data are taken from a study of blood T cell repertoires in COVID-19. TCRdb's table, derived via immunoSEQ multiplex PCR, lists solely in-frame clones and lacks some. The sample lists around 230,000 clones, around 90% occurring once. Trimming cost V 1 base and J 11 bases; bases outside gene matches: 9. CDR3 length: 15 residues. The germline V gene has CDR1 SGHRS and CDR2 YFSETQ. This clonotype originated in a man aged 55 to 70 who had recovered from COVID-19. V is TRBV5-1 and J is TRBJ2-1; 10 bases align to TRBD1. Sequencing used peripheral blood. The CDR3 coding sequence is TGCGCCAGCAGCTTGAGACAGGGGGCCTGGGGTCAGCAGTTCTTC. It yields the protein CASSLRQGAWGQQFF.